These 27 T cell receptor beta chains originate from one sample sequenced in a study of T cells in Graves' hyperthyroidism and ophthalmopathy. Amplification of TCR beta CDR3 regions used RNA as the template. When the TCR CDR3 underwent first-round RT-PCR, the HTBI primer set was used. TCRdb used MiXCR to reprocess the multiplex PCR reads, holding one entry per CDR3 protein. The sample consists of about 570,000 distinct CDR3 sequences, roughly 46% of them appearing once. Sequencing was done on a sample of peripheral blood or thyroid tissue (not recorded which). The receptors shown here come from an adult woman with Graves' disease, either hyperthyroidism or ophthalmopathy (not recorded which).

This clonotype was seen ten or more times. The chain uses TRBV4-1 and TRBJ1-1, with 8 bases that match TRBD1. The CDR3 consists of 15 residues. V dropped 4 bases and J dropped 4; count of bases not matched to a gene: 8. In germline, CDR1 is MGHRA, CDR2 YSYEKL. CDR3 bases: TGCGCCAGCAGCCGAACCGGGACAGGCGGCACTGAAGCTTTCTTT. Translating gives CASSRTGTGGTEAFF.

This clonotype was detected many times. The chain uses TRBV6-6 and TRBJ2-6; no clear D. CDR1 and CDR2 from the germline V gene are MNHNY and SVGAGI (reference sequence). CDR3 length: 15 residues. Deletions cut 8 bases from V and 5 bases from J, with 16 bases between. The CDR3 is CASGPGRARANVLTF. CDR3 DNA: TGTGCCAGCGGGCCCGGCCGAGCGCGGGCCAACGTCCTGACTTTC.

This clonotype is a singleton in its sample. The CDR3 end shows no conserved phenylalanine or tryptophan, and so a read error is likely. The rearrangement links TRBV6-1 to TRBJ1-2; 10 bases match TRBD1. J was trimmed by 6 bases and V by 6 bases; bases with no gene match: 10. Germline-derived CDR1 and CDR2 are MNHNS and SASEGT. The CDR3 has 15 amino acids. CDR3 residues: CASRTTSGTGDGYTL. The CDR3 DNA follows: TGTGCCAGCAGGACCACGTCCGGGACAGGGGATGGCTACACCCTC.

The rearrangement links TRBV7-2 to TRBJ1-2; TRBD1 matches 7 bases. The CDR3 consists of 13 residues. From germline, CDR1 is SGHTA and CDR2 FQGNSA. The J segment lost 4 bases and the V segment lost 6 bases, leaving 5 bases of the junction unmatched. CDR3 sequence: CASRAGGSYGYTF. CDR3 coding DNA: TGTGCCAGCAGAGCAGGGGGGAGCTATGGCTACACCTTC.

Of note for this clonotype: A much more abundant neighbour one base away suggests this may be a read error. This rearrangement joins TRBV6-5 to TRBJ2-2, with D perhaps matching TRBD2 (6 bases). Germline values: CDR1 MNHEY, CDR2 SVGAGI. The CDR3 consists of 16 residues. V shed 1 base and J shed 6 bases, with 15 bases lying between them. CDR3 DNA: TGTGCCAGCAGTTACTTGGCGCTAGCGAGGGCCGGGGAGCTGTTTTTT. Its protein is CASSYLALARAGELFF.

The chain combines TRBV10-3 with TRBJ2-6; 9 positions match TRBD1. The germline V gene encodes CDR1 ENHRY and CDR2 SYGVKD. CDR3 length equals 17 residues. V shed 0 bases and J 2 bases; nucleotides not matched to a gene: 2. CDR3 region: CAISESGTGTGANVLTF. The CDR3 region has the DNA TGTGCCATCAGTGAGTCCGGGACAGGGACTGGGGCCAACGTCCTGACTTTC.

The V call is TRBV7-9, the J call TRBJ2-7, with D possibly TRBD1 on 6 matching bases. Trimming shortened V by 5 bases and J by 7 bases, and 21 bases separated the two germline ends. CDR1 is SEHNR, CDR2 FQNEAQ, per germline (reference sequence). This CDR3 comprises 15 residues. The CDR3, as DNA: TGTGCCAGCAGCACAGGGAACCAGCCCCAGCAGGAGCAGTACTTC. This encodes CASSTGNQPQQEQYF.

The chain joins TRBV20-1 to TRBJ1-1; D ambiguous. The CDR3 runs to 11 residues. Per germline, CDR1 DFQATT and CDR2 SNEGSKA (reference sequence). Trimming left V 3 bases short and J 7 bases short, with 9 bases between. The CDR3 loop is CSARPMIEAFF. CDR3 in DNA: TGCAGTGCTAGGCCAATGATTGAAGCTTTCTTT.

The rearrangement uses TRBV20-1 and TRBJ1-5; 8 positions match TRBD1. Unmatched junction bases numbered 10, after V lost 0 bases and J lost 6 bases. The CDR3 extends over 16 amino acids. Germline CDR1 DFQATT, CDR2 SNEGSKA (reference sequence). The CDR3 loop is CSAREAGGAGSQPQHF. As DNA, the CDR3 is TGCAGTGCTAGAGAGGCAGGGGGCGCGGGCAGTCAGCCCCAGCATTTT.

At least ten counts were recorded for this clonotype. The chain has TRBV2 and TRBJ2-5, with D perhaps TRBD1 (6 bases). The CDR3 has 15 amino acids. V lost 4 bases, J lost 4 bases, and 16 bases lay in between. Germline V gene lookup returns CDR1 SNHLY and CDR2 FYNNEI. The CDR3, as DNA: TGTGCCAGCAGTGCCCACCAGGGGATTGGAGAGACCCAGTACTTC. It is translated as CASSAHQGIGETQYF.

The CDR3 bases are TGTGCCAGCAGCCAAGATGGGACAGGAAGGGCTTATGGCTACACCTTC. This codes for CASSQDGTGRAYGYTF. The chain employs TRBV4-2 and TRBJ1-2, with 8 bases fitting TRBD1. The V and J ends lost 0 bases and 5 bases, in that order; junction bases with no gene match: 8. This CDR3 is 16 amino acids long. The V gene's germline CDR1 is LGHNA and CDR2 YNFKEQ.

The genes are TRBV10-3 and TRBJ2-6; possibly TRBD2 for D (6 bases). This CDR3 contains 14 residues. Trimming stripped 6 bases from V and 11 bases from J, with 17 bases between. Germline values: CDR1 ENHRY, CDR2 SYGVKD. The CDR3 DNA follows: TGTGCCATCAGACCCGACCCGGGACTCTACGTCCTGACTTTC. Amino acids: CAIRPDPGLYVLTF.

A single count supports this clonotype. CDR3 in amino acids: CASLASDTDTQYF. DNA for the CDR3: TGTGCCAGCCTAGCCTCCGACACAGATACGCAGTATTTT. This chain links TRBV19 with TRBJ2-3; tentatively, D is TRBD2 (5 bases). Germline V gene data show CDR1 as LNHDA and CDR2 as SQIVND (reference sequence). The V end lost 9 bases, the J end lost 2 bases, and 12 bases lay between the germline ends. The CDR3 length is 13 residues.

Ten or more counts support this clonotype. The chain couples TRBV6-1 to TRBJ1-2, with 9 bases that match TRBD1. The germline V gene has CDR1 MNHNS and CDR2 SASEGT. This CDR3 comprises 14 residues. Trimming cost V 6 bases and J 4 bases; bases outside gene matches: 6. Here the CDR3 reads CASRHNRGLYGYTF. The CDR3 DNA is TGTGCCAGCAGACACAACAGGGGGCTCTATGGCTACACCTTC.

The rearrangement joins TRBV7-9 to TRBJ2-5, with 7 bases identical to TRBD1. J lost 9 bases, V lost 5 bases, and 12 bases had no gene match. The CDR3 length is 14 residues. Germline loops: CDR1 SEHNR, CDR2 FQNEAQ (reference sequence). The CDR3 sequence is CASSPDRTGVAQYF. The CDR3 DNA reads TGTGCCAGCAGCCCGGACAGGACAGGAGTGGCCCAGTACTTC.

The chain combines TRBV7-9 with TRBJ1-2; a weak D match, TRBD1 (6 bases). Germline V gives CDR1 SEHNR, CDR2 FQNEAQ (reference sequence). The CDR3 has 16 amino acids. V was shortened by 6 bases and J by 6 bases, with 23 bases between the two germline ends. CDR3 sequence reads: CASSGPGTQTVNGYTF. In DNA, the CDR3 is TGTGCCAGCAGTGGACCCGGGACACAGACTGTAAATGGCTACACCTTC.

CDR3 DNA sequence: TGCAGCGTTGTCGGGAGGAACACTGAAGCTTTCTTT. Translation gives CSVVGRNTEAFF. The chain uses TRBV29-1 and TRBJ1-1; D not resolved. Trimming cost V 4 bases and J 1 base, with 7 bases left between them. Germline V gives CDR1 SQVTM, CDR2 ANQGSEA. The CDR3 covers 12 residues.

This clonotype showed up many times. The chain links TRBV4-1 to TRBJ2-6; D not resolved. The germline V gene has CDR1 MGHRA and CDR2 YSYEKL. V was shortened by 1 base and J by 4 bases, with 17 bases between the two germline ends. There are 18 residues in the CDR3. CDR3 amino acids: CASSQVIARAVGANVLTF. In DNA form, the CDR3 reads TGCGCCAGCAGCCAAGTGATCGCACGGGCCGTAGGGGCCAACGTCCTGACTTTC.

This clonotype occurred many times. V gene TRBV12-5 combines with J gene TRBJ2-2; 8 nucleotides line up with TRBD2. Trimming took 6 bases from V and 7 from J; bases not matched to a gene: 4. This CDR3 is 13 amino acids long. CDR1 LGHNT and CDR2 FRNRAP come from the germline V gene. The CDR3 sequence is CASGASGSGELFF. The DNA for the CDR3 is TGTGCTAGTGGCGCGAGCGGGAGCGGGGAGCTGTTTTTT. The full variable domain, rest sourced from reference TRBV12-5 and TRBJ2-2, is DARVTQTPRHKVTEMGQEVTMRCQPILGHNTVFWYRQTMMQGLELLAYFRNRAPLDDSGMPKDRFSAEMPDATLATLKIQPSEPRDSAVYFCASGASGSGELFFGEGSRLTVL.

This clonotype was found many times. V is TRBV9 and J is TRBJ1-6, with 8 nucleotides matching TRBD1. This CDR3 is built from 15 residues. After removal of 0 bases from V and 10 bases from J, the junction contained 6 bases not matched to a gene. CDR1 and CDR2 from the germline V gene are SGDLS and YYNGEE. The CDR3 DNA reads as TGTGCCAGCAGCGTAGTCCCGACAGGGGTGTCACCCCTCCACTTT. It yields the protein CASSVVPTGVSPLHF.

This clonotype occurred once. This chain connects TRBV29-1 to TRBJ2-7; D gene uncertain. The CDR3 has 14 amino acids. V was pared by 3 bases and J by 3 bases, with 15 bases between. The germline V gene encodes CDR1 SQVTM and CDR2 ANQGSEA. CDR3 residues: CSVESANQNYEQYF. The CDR3 DNA is TGCAGCGTTGAGAGCGCCAACCAAAACTACGAGCAGTACTTC.

The sample holds many counts of this clonotype. This chain joins TRBV10-3 and TRBJ2-2; 11 positions match TRBD1. With V trimmed by 7 bases and J by 5 bases, 9 bases remained unmatched. There are 16 residues in the CDR3. Germline CDR1 ENHRY, CDR2 SYGVKD. CDR3 region: CAINPVGTGGTGELFF. The CDR3 bases are TGTGCCATCAATCCCGTAGGGACAGGGGGTACCGGGGAGCTGTTTTTT.

As to this clonotype: One junction end does not reproduce the germline sequence, and a read error may be involved. This chain links TRBV9 with TRBJ1-3; no reliable D call. This CDR3 has 13 amino acids. Germline CDR1 SGDLS, CDR2 YYNGEE. Written as DNA, the CDR3 is TGTGCCAACAGCCAACCCTCTGGAAACACCATATATTTT. As protein: CANSQPSGNTIYF.

In its sample, this clonotype was seen many times. The chain couples TRBV20-1 to TRBJ2-5, with D possibly being TRBD1 (5 bases). With 3 bases removed from V and 5 bases from J, the gap between germline ends came to 10 bases. The CDR3 has 12 residues. CDR1 DFQATT and CDR2 SNEGSKA come from the germline V gene (reference sequence). CDR3 nucleotides: TGCAGTGCTAGTCAGGGTATGGAGACCCAGTACTTC. This codes for CSASQGMETQYF.

This clonotype appeared once. The chain couples TRBV15 to TRBJ2-7, with D possibly TRBD2 on 5 matching bases. Germline values: CDR1 LNHNV, CDR2 YYDKDF (reference sequence). The CDR3 contains 13 residues. Deletions cut 3 bases from V and 3 bases from J, with 9 bases between. CDR3 sequence: CATSRDGNYEQYF. CDR3 DNA: TGTGCCACCAGCAGGGACGGGAACTACGAGCAGTACTTC.

This clonotype was counted many times. The CDR3 protein is CASSEQINQPQHF. The CDR3 DNA reads as TGTGCCAGTAGTGAGCAGATCAATCAGCCCCAGCATTTT. The rearrangement uses TRBV19 and TRBJ1-5; D gene ambiguous. The length of the CDR3 is 13 residues. CDR1 and CDR2 (germline): LNHDA, SQIVND (reference sequence). Trimming pared 5 bases from V and 3 bases from J, leaving 8 bases between.

There are many counts of this clonotype. The chain is built from TRBV2 and TRBJ1-2; possible D gene TRBD1, 6 bases. Trimming shortened V by 6 bases and J by 3 bases, and 14 bases separated the two germline ends. CDR3 length: 14 amino acids. Germline loops: CDR1 SNHLY, CDR2 FYNNEI. Here the CDR3 reads CASRRGGLDYGYTF. The CDR3 region has the DNA TGTGCCAGCAGGCGCGGGGGCTTGGACTATGGCTACACCTTC.